This is a list of T cell receptor beta chains from one sample in a study of T-cell reconstitution after alpha-beta-depleted transplantation in children. TCRdb re-derived calls from the PCR reads in MiXCR, one entry per CDR3 protein. The repertoire holds fewer than 250,000 distinct CDR3 sequences, around 7.8% seen once, with 6.3% in the top ten. The source material was PBMCs, mostly from graft donor cells, sampled 180 days after TCRalphabeta/CD19-depleted stem cell transplant. These receptors came from a male patient younger than 18 who had a stem cell transplant for acute lymphoblastic leukemia, so the T cells may come from the graft donor. Both conserved end residues are part of each CDR3. The D gene is left open where the match is weak. A row's size may be missing; if present it is once, few, many or a size class.

many,TRBJ2-2,TRBD1,TRBV7-2,TGTGCCAGCAGCTTAGTGAAGGGGGCTATCGGGGAGCTGTTTTTT,CASSLVKGAIGELFF
few,TRBJ1-1,-,TRBV18,TGTGCCAGCTCACCACATAAGGAGGCGGAAGCTTTCTTT,CASSPHKEAEAFF
many,TRBJ2-2,-,TRBV6-1,TGTGCCAGCAGTGAAGTTTCGTCCGGGGAGCTGTTTTTT,CASSEVSSGELFF
many,TRBJ2-5,-,TRBV10-2,TGCGCCAGCAGTGAGTCGCGGGACATCCAAGAGACCCAGTACTTC,CASSESRDIQETQYF
-,TRBJ1-1,TRBD1,TRBV9,TGTGCCAGCAGCACCCCCTCCGACAGGGAAGCGGAAGCTTTCTTT,CASSTPSDREAEAFF
few,TRBJ1-1,-,TRBV27,TGTGCCAGCAGTTTATTCAGGGCCACTGAAGCTTTCTTT,CASSLFRATEAFF
many,TRBJ2-3,TRBD1,TRBV3-1,TGTGCCAGCAGCCTGAGGACAGGGACAGATACGCAGTATTTT,CASSLRTGTDTQYF
many,TRBJ2-7,-,TRBV20-1,TGCAGTGCTAGAGATGCCCCCCCCTGGGGGCCGGACTACGAGCAGTACTTC,CSARDAPPWGPDYEQYF
many,TRBJ2-7,TRBD1,TRBV28,TGTGCCAGCAGTATACGGACAGGAATGTCGGGCGCTAATGAGCAGTACTTC,CASSIRTGMSGANEQYF
many,TRBJ2-2,TRBD1,TRBV29-1,TGCAGCGTTGTCGGGACAGGGGACACCGGGGAGCTGTTTTTT,CSVVGTGDTGELFF
many,TRBJ1-4,-,TRBV12-3/TRBV12-4,TGTGCCAGCAGTTTATTGGGGAGGGGGTATAATGAAAAACTGTTTTTT,CASSLLGRGYNEKLFF
many,TRBJ2-2,TRBD1,TRBV25-1,TGTGCCAGCAGTGCCCGGACAGGGAACACCGGGGAGCTGTTTTTT,CASSARTGNTGELFF
many,TRBJ2-2,-,TRBV5-5,TGTGCCAGCAGCTTGGTAGGGGAGCCCACCGGGGAGCTGTTTTTT,CASSLVGEPTGELFF
many,TRBJ1-5,TRBD1,TRBV28,TGTGCCAGCAGCCGTAGGACAGGGGCTTTTCAGCCCCAGCATTTT,CASSRRTGAFQPQHF
many,TRBJ2-7,-,TRBV20-1,TGCAGTGCTAGGACCGGTGCTTCCTACGAGCAGTACTTC,CSARTGASYEQYF
many,TRBJ2-7,TRBD1,TRBV7-9,TGTGCCAGCAGCTCCCGTCCGGGACAGGGGTTCTACGAGCAGTACTTC,CASSSRPGQGFYEQYF
many,TRBJ1-6,TRBD1,TRBV13,TGTGCCAGCAGCTCGGGGGACAGGGGAAATTCACCCCTCCACTTT,CASSSGDRGNSPLHF
many,TRBJ2-1,TRBD1,TRBV5-1,TGCGCCAGCAGCTTCTCCGGACAGGGGTTGGGTTTAGTGGACAATGAGCAGTTCTTC,CASSFSGQGLGLVDNEQFF
many,TRBJ2-1,-,TRBV28,TGTGCCAGCGGGAAACCGCACAATGAGCAGTTCTTC,CASGKPHNEQFF
few,TRBJ1-2,TRBD1,TRBV5-1,TGCGCCAGCAGCTCAGAGCAGGGGGGAGTCTACACCTTC,CASSSEQGGVYTF
many,TRBJ2-3,-,TRBV12-3/TRBV12-4,TGTGCCAGCAGTTTATTCCTAGTGCCCCACACAGATACGCAGTATTTT,CASSLFLVPHTDTQYF
many,TRBJ2-5,-,TRBV4-2,TGTGCCAGCAGCCAAGACCGGTCCGACGGGACCCAGTACTTC,CASSQDRSDGTQYF
many,TRBJ2-7,TRBD1,TRBV4-3,TGCGCCAGCAGCCAAGAAGGGACAGTCTCCTACGAGCAGTACTTC,CASSQEGTVSYEQYF
many,TRBJ2-5,-,TRBV6-1,TGTGCCAGCAGGCCTCTAGAATTGGAGACCCAGTACTTC,CASRPLELETQYF
many,TRBJ2-7,TRBD1,TRBV28,TGTGCCAGCAATACCGGGACAGTCGAGCAGTACTTC,CASNTGTVEQYF
many,TRBJ2-1,-,TRBV20-1,TGCAGTGCTCAGAGCGGCTACTCCTACAATGAGCAGTTCTTC,CSAQSGYSYNEQFF
many,TRBJ2-3,-,TRBV7-6,TGTGCCAGCAGCCCTCGCCGCACAGATACGCAGTATTTT,CASSPRRTDTQYF
few,TRBJ1-3,-,TRBV23-1,TGCGCCAGCCTACCTGGGGCCATATATTTT,CASLPGAIYF
many,TRBJ1-1,-,TRBV14,TGTGCCAGCAGCCAAGGGCGACAGAGCCAGAACACTGAAGCTTTCTTT,CASSQGRQSQNTEAFF
many,TRBJ2-2,-,TRBV4-1,TGCGCCAGCAGCCAAGCAGTGGTCGCTAACACCGGGGAGCTGTTTTTT,CASSQAVVANTGELFF
many,TRBJ2-2,-,TRBV19,TGTGCCAGTACCGACCCGACCGGGGAGCTGTTTTTT,CASTDPTGELFF
-,TRBJ2-1,TRBD2,TRBV2,TGTGCCAGCAGTGAACCAACTAGCGGGAGGGCCGTGGATGAGCAGTTCTTC,CASSEPTSGRAVDEQFF
many,TRBJ2-2,-,TRBV24-1,TGTGCCACCAGCGAGGCCAGGGCTGGGACCGGGGAGCTGTTTTTT,CATSEARAGTGELFF
many,TRBJ2-2,-,TRBV5-4,TGTGCCAGCAGCCCGCGGGGAGTCGCCGGGGAGCTGTTTTTT,CASSPRGVAGELFF
many,TRBJ2-3,-,TRBV10-3,TGTGCCATCAGTGGGGGGGATACGCAGTATTTT,CAISGGDTQYF
many,TRBJ1-2,-,TRBV20-1,TGCAGTGCTAGAAGGGTTTCGACCGGGGGCTACACCTTC,CSARRVSTGGYTF
many,TRBJ2-4,-,TRBV29-1,TGCAGCGTTTTGGTGGCGCTGACGCTAGCCAAAAACATTCAGTACTTC,CSVLVALTLAKNIQYF
many,TRBJ2-4,TRBD2,TRBV28,TGTGCCAGCAGTTCGCCCTCCGGGACTAGCGGGAGAGGGAACATTCAGTACTTC,CASSSPSGTSGRGNIQYF
-,TRBJ2-7,TRBD2,TRBV4-2,TGTGCCAGGGGCTCCCGGCTGTGGCTAGCGGGTACCCGGCAACACTACGAGCAGTACTTC,CARGSRLWLAGTRQHYEQYF
many,TRBJ2-1,TRBD2,TRBV20-1,TGCAGTGCTAGAGAAAGGACTAGGGGAGCTGAGCAGTTCTTC,CSARERTRGAEQFF
many,TRBJ2-3,TRBD2,TRBV4-2,TGTGCCAGCAACCTCATAGGGGCGGGGGGAGATACGCAGTATTTT,CASNLIGAGGDTQYF
many,TRBJ2-3,-,TRBV18,TGTGCCAGCTCACCCCCGCCGGGGGGCCGCACAGATACGCAGTATTTT,CASSPPPGGRTDTQYF
-,TRBJ2-3,TRBD1,TRBV20-1,TGCAGTGCTTCAGGGACAGGGAAGGTCACAGATACGCAGTATTTT,CSASGTGKVTDTQYF
many,TRBJ1-4,-,TRBV7-9,TGTGCCAGCAGCTTAGTCGGCAGGGGTCATGAAAAACTGTTTTTT,CASSLVGRGHEKLFF
few,TRBJ1-2,-,TRBV7-9,TGTGCCAGCAGCCTAGCTTCCGGGACGATAAGCTACACCTTC,CASSLASGTISYTF
many,TRBJ1-4,-,TRBV12-3/TRBV12-4,TGTGCCAGCAGTTTAAGGATCGCACGGGGTGAAAAACTGTTTTTT,CASSLRIARGEKLFF